These 28 T cell receptor beta chains share one sample of origin, sequenced in a study of CD8 T cells in ankylosing spondylitis. TCRdb re-called the 5' RACE reads through MiXCR, storing one row per CDR3 protein. The sample shows approximately 300,000 distinct CDR3 sequences, approximately 20% of them seen only once. The sequencing input was blood, either unsorted or a sorted T cell fraction (not recorded which). All receptors come from a male donor with ankylosing spondylitis or in good health (not recorded which).

This clonotype was counted many times. V is TRBV12-3 or TRBV12-4 and J is TRBJ1-5; 10 bases align to TRBD1. The ends lost 5 bases at V and 4 bases at J; junction bases unmatched: 11. The CDR3 runs to 17 residues. This CDR3 reads CASSILTPGQGNQPQHF. The CDR3 DNA is TGTGCCAGCAGTATACTTACCCCGGGACAGGGGAATCAGCCCCAGCATTTT.

V is TRBV5-1 and J is TRBJ1-2; 7 nucleotides align to TRBD1. CDR3 length equals 15 residues. With V trimmed by 3 bases and J by 3 bases, 8 bases remained unmatched. Germline V gene data show CDR1 as SGHRS and CDR2 as YFSETQ. As DNA, the CDR3 is TGCGCCAGCAGCTATTTGGACAGGTCCGACTATGGCTACACCTTC. This sequence encodes CASSYLDRSDYGYTF.

V usage is TRBV29-1 and J usage is TRBJ1-4; the D gene is possibly TRBD1 (5 bases). Per germline, CDR1 SQVTM and CDR2 ANQGSEA. This CDR3 comprises 12 residues. V lost 7 bases, J lost 4 bases, and 10 bases lay in between. CDR3 coding DNA: TGCAGCGCCGGGACGGGTAATGAAAAACTGTTTTTT. This translates into CSAGTGNEKLFF.

V is TRBV19 and J is TRBJ2-2; D remains unclear. CDR3 size: 13 residues. Trimming took 3 bases from V and 6 from J, leaving 8 bases between them. Germline V lookup: CDR1 LNHDA, CDR2 SQIVND (reference sequence). In DNA, the CDR3 is TGTGCCAGTAGTATTGTCGTCCCCGGGGAGCTGTTTTTT. Translation gives CASSIVVPGELFF.

The J gene is TRBJ1-1, the V gene TRBV7-3; 9 bases map to TRBD1. J lost 4 bases, V lost 5 bases, and 8 bases had no gene match. The CDR3 is 15 residues long. CDR1 and CDR2 (germline): SGHTA, FQGTGA. The CDR3 DNA sequence: TGTGCCAGCAGCGCTCAGGGACAGGGATTCACTGAAGCTTTCTTT. This gives the protein CASSAQGQGFTEAFF.

The chain links TRBV6-4 to TRBJ2-3; TRBD2 agrees at 9 bases. Germline CDR1 is MRHNA and CDR2 is SNTAGT. This CDR3 region has 14 residues. With V trimmed by 2 bases and J by 7 bases, 4 bases remained unmatched. CDR3 region: CASSDGGGANTQYF. In nucleotides, the CDR3 is TGTGCCAGCAGTGACGGCGGGGGGGCGAATACGCAGTATTTT.

The rearrangement uses TRBV27 and TRBJ2-5; 8 bases map to TRBD1. J lost 4 bases, V lost 4 bases, and 11 bases had no gene match. CDR1 is MNHEY and CDR2 is SMNVEV in the germline V gene (reference sequence). This CDR3 region has 16 residues. For the CDR3, the DNA is TGTGCCAGCAGTTCGGTGGGCAGGGGGCCATCAGAGACCCAGTACTTC. Its protein is CASSSVGRGPSETQYF.

This sequence joins TRBV4-3 and TRBJ2-5; D remains ambiguous. The V gene's germline CDR1 is LGHNA and CDR2 YSLEER. This CDR3 is 15 amino acids long. Trimming pared 1 base from V and 5 bases from J, leaving 14 bases between. The CDR3 protein is CASSQVYEAEETQYF. The CDR3 nucleotides read TGCGCCAGCAGCCAAGTATACGAGGCGGAGGAGACCCAGTACTTC.

This clonotype was seen only a few times. This chain's CDR3 is CASRKDRGSYNEQFF. CDR3 DNA sequence: TGTGCCAGCAGAAAGGACAGGGGTTCCTACAATGAGCAGTTCTTC. V is TRBV12-3 or TRBV12-4 and J is TRBJ2-1, with 9 bases aligning to TRBD1. Trimming cost V 6 bases and J 1 base; bases outside gene matches: 4. This CDR3 contains 15 residues.

In its sample, this clonotype was seen a few times. This chain connects TRBV14 to TRBJ2-3, with a weak D call TRBD1 (5 bases). The germline CDR1 and CDR2 sequences are SGHDN and FVKESK. Between the trimmed V and J ends, which lost 4 bases and 3 bases, there was a span of 14 bases. The CDR3 runs to 15 residues. CDR3: CASSPIQGGTDTQYF. The CDR3, as DNA: TGTGCCAGCAGCCCCATCCAGGGTGGGACAGATACGCAGTATTTT.

The table lists this clonotype with a few counts. The genes are TRBV20-1 and TRBJ2-7, with 10 nucleotides matching TRBD2. The CDR3 consists of 16 residues. The ends lost 2 bases at V and 3 bases at J; junction bases unmatched: 10. Looked up from germline, CDR1 is DFQATT and CDR2 is SNEGSKA (reference sequence). CDR3 nucleotides: TGCAGTGCTAGACTGATAGGACTAGCGGTATGCTACGAGCAGTACGTC. Protein: CSARLIGLAVCYEQYV.

The CDR3: CASTPILAGGPDEQFF. Written as DNA, the CDR3 is TGTGCCAGCACCCCCATACTAGCGGGAGGGCCGGATGAGCAGTTCTTC. The gene calls are TRBV3-1 and TRBJ2-1; TRBD2 aligns across 13 bases. After removal of 7 bases from V and 8 bases from J, the junction contained 11 bases not matched to a gene. Germline CDR1 reads LGHDT; CDR2 reads YNNKEL (reference sequence). This CDR3 is built from 16 residues.

The rearrangement links TRBV28 to TRBJ2-1; no definite D call. Germline loops: CDR1 MDHEN, CDR2 SYDVKM. The CDR3 consists of 11 residues. Trimming removed 3 bases at V and 12 bases at J, with 9 bases between. CDR3 in amino acids: CASSFVGVQFF. The CDR3 DNA follows: TGTGCCAGCAGTTTTGTCGGCGTGCAGTTCTTC. The full variable domain, completed using reference TRBV28 and TRBJ2-1, is DVKVTQSSRYLVKRTGEKVFLECVQDMDHENMFWYRQDPGLGLRLIYFSYDVKMKEKGDIPEGYSVSREKKERFSLILESASTNQTSMYLCASSFVGVQFFGPGTRLTVL.

The table lists this clonotype with a few counts. The chain carries TRBV4-1 and TRBJ1-2, with 8 bases matching TRBD1. Per germline, CDR1 MGHRA and CDR2 YSYEKL. V trimming: 0 bases; J trimming: 5 bases; junction bases outside the gene matches: 5. CDR3 length equals 15 residues. The CDR3 spells CASSQDRQGRYGYTF. The CDR3 nucleotides are TGCGCCAGCAGCCAAGATCGACAGGGGAGATATGGCTACACCTTC.

This clonotype was detected only a few times. The chain uses TRBV12-3 or TRBV12-4 and TRBJ2-5, with 8 bases fitting TRBD1. CDR3 length equals 13 residues. V lost 6 bases to trimming and J lost 3 bases; unmatched junction nucleotides: 3. DNA of the CDR3: TGTGCCAGCAGGAAGACAGGGGAAGAGACCCAGTACTTC. This sequence encodes CASRKTGEETQYF.

This clonotype was observed at least ten times. This rearrangement joins TRBV20-1 to TRBJ2-2, with 7 bases matching TRBD1. CDR1 and CDR2 from the germline V gene are DFQATT and SNEGSKA (reference sequence). This CDR3 has 14 amino acids. J lost 0 bases, V lost 2 bases, and 0 bases had no gene match. The CDR3 bases are TGCAGTGCTAGACAGGGGGCGAACACCGGGGAGCTGTTTTTT. As protein: CSARQGANTGELFF.

This chain joins TRBV10-3 and TRBJ1-2; 10 bases line up with TRBD1. The CDR3 is 11 residues long. CDR1 and CDR2 from the germline V gene are ENHRY and SYGVKD. V was pared by 9 bases and J by 8 bases, with 3 bases of the junction left unmatched. Here the CDR3 DNA reads TGTGCCATGGGGACAGGGGAAGGCTACACCTTC. As protein: CAMGTGEGYTF.

This clonotype appeared many times. This chain uses TRBV24-1 with TRBJ2-3, with D perhaps matching TRBD2 (7 bases). The CDR3 length is 14 residues. Germline loops: CDR1 KGHDR, CDR2 SFDVKD. V was clipped by 8 bases and J by 2 bases, with 13 bases between them. CDR3 in DNA: TGTGCCACCATGAGGGAGGGGGACACAGATACGCAGTATTTT. Protein sequence: CATMREGDTDTQYF.

The V and J genes are TRBV7-3 and TRBJ2-1, with D maybe TRBD1 (7 bases). CDR3 length: 15 residues. Trimming left V 2 bases short and J 6 bases short, with 14 bases between. Germline lookup yields CDR1 SGHTA and CDR2 FQGTGA. This chain's CDR3 is CASSLARGASNEQFF. For the CDR3, the DNA is TGTGCCAGCAGCTTAGCCAGGGGGGCATCCAATGAGCAGTTCTTC.

This clonotype was counted between two and nine times. This sequence joins TRBV20-1 and TRBJ1-5; 8 bases fit TRBD1. This CDR3 region has 15 residues. The junction had 7 bases not matched to a gene; V was cut back by 2 bases and J by 4 bases. The germline gives CDR1 DFQATT, CDR2 SNEGSKA (reference sequence). The CDR3 loop reads CSARSGTGVNQPQHF. For the CDR3, the DNA is TGCAGTGCTAGATCCGGGACAGGAGTAAATCAGCCCCAGCATTTT.

This clonotype was seen a few times. The chain uses TRBV6-6 and TRBJ1-1; a weak D match, TRBD1 (5 bases). V was cut by 6 bases and J by 1 base, with 9 bases left in between. This CDR3 has 13 amino acids. Germline V gives CDR1 MNHNY, CDR2 SVGAGI (reference sequence). CDR3 protein: CASRGPGNTEAFF. The CDR3 bases are TGTGCCAGCAGGGGACCCGGGAACACTGAAGCTTTCTTT.

This rearrangement joins TRBV12-3 or TRBV12-4 to TRBJ1-1; 7 nucleotides align to TRBD1. There are 15 residues in the CDR3. The V segment lost 8 bases and the J segment 4 bases; nucleotides outside the gene matches: 13. CDR3 coding DNA: TGTGCCAGCCACAGACAGGGCCTACGAGGCACTGAAGCTTTCTTT. As protein: CASHRQGLRGTEAFF.

J is TRBJ2-2 and V is TRBV9; possibly TRBD2 for D (6 bases). The V gene's germline CDR1 is SGDLS and CDR2 YYNGEE. This CDR3 has 15 amino acids. Trimming shortened V by 0 bases and J by 6 bases, and 12 bases separated the two germline ends. CDR3 loop: CASSVGRLDSGELFF. The CDR3 coding sequence is TGTGCCAGCAGCGTAGGGAGACTAGATTCCGGGGAGCTGTTTTTT.

This clonotype was picked up a small number of times. In DNA form, the CDR3 reads TGTGCCAGCAGACCCAGCGGTCGACACGAGCAGTACGTC. Translation gives CASRPSGRHEQYV. The chain carries TRBV6-2 or TRBV6-3 and TRBJ2-7; maybe TRBD2 (5 bases). This CDR3 is built from 13 residues. CDR1 and CDR2 (germline): MNHEY, SVGEGT. V lost 6 bases, J lost 5 bases, and 14 bases lay in between.

This clonotype was seen ten or more times. The chain recombines TRBV5-6 with TRBJ2-3; D is possibly TRBD2 (5 bases). The germline CDR1 and CDR2 sequences are SGHDT and YYEEEE. The CDR3 runs to 16 residues. V was cut by 0 bases and J by 1 base, with 12 bases left in between. The CDR3 reads CASSLVGLRGTDTQYF. The CDR3 DNA reads as TGTGCCAGCAGCTTGGTAGGTTTGCGGGGCACAGATACGCAGTATTTT.

This clonotype was observed a few times. The chain carries TRBV20-1 and TRBJ1-5, with D uncertain. The V end was cut by 1 base, the J end by 3 bases, with 10 bases between. Germline loops: CDR1 DFQATT, CDR2 SNEGSKA (reference sequence). The CDR3 spans 14 residues. CDR3 residues: CSARVRGINQPQHF. The CDR3 nucleotides read TGCAGTGCTAGAGTAAGAGGGATCAATCAGCCCCAGCATTTT.

The chain carries TRBV6-5 and TRBJ1-6; 9 nucleotides agree with TRBD1. The CDR3 loop spans 15 amino acids. The junction had 7 bases not matched to a gene; V was cut back by 5 bases and J by 8 bases. Germline V lookup: CDR1 MNHEY, CDR2 SVGAGI. DNA of the CDR3: TGTGCCAGCAGTAACAGGGGGCTTAGGGATTCACCCCTCCACTTT. Its protein is CASSNRGLRDSPLHF.

This clonotype was seen a handful of times. This sequence joins TRBV6-6 and TRBJ1-1, with D perhaps matching TRBD1 (5 bases). CDR1 is MNHNY, CDR2 SVGAGI, per germline (reference sequence). Trimming removed 10 bases at V and 8 bases at J, with 14 bases between. The CDR3 is 11 residues long. The CDR3 nucleotides are TGTGCCACGGGGGTTTTGGGGGAAGCTTTCTTT. Translated, it gives CATGVLGEAFF.